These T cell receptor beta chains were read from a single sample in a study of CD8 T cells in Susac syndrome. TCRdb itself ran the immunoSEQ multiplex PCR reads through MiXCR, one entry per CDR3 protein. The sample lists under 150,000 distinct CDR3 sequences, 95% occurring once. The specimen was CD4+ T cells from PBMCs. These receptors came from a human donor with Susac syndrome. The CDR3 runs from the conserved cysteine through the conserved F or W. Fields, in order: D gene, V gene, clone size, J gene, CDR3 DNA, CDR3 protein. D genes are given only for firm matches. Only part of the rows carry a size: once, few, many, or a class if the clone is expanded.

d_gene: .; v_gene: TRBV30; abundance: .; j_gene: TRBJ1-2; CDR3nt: TGTGCCTGGAGGGATACAGGGACCTATGGCTACACCTTC; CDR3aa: CAWRDTGTYGYTF
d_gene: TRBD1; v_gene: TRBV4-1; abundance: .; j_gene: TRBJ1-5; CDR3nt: TGCGCCAGCAGCGCGTGGACAGGAAAAAATCAGCCCCAGCATTTT; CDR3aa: CASSAWTGKNQPQHF
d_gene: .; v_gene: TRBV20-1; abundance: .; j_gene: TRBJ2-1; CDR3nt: TGCAGTGCTAGCGGACGGTACAATGAGCAGTTCTTC; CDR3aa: CSASGRYNEQFF
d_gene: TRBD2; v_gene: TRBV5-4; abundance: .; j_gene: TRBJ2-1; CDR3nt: TGTGCCAGCAGCTTGTCTAGCGGGAGAACCTACAATGAGCAGTTCTTC; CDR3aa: CASSLSSGRTYNEQFF
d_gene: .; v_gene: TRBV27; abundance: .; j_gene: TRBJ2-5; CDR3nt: TGTGCCAGCAGAAAACAGGGTGTGAGACAAGAGACCCAGTACTTC; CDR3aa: CASRKQGVRQETQYF
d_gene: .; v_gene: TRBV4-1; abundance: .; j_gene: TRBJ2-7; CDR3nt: TGCGCCAGCAGCCAATACGGCATAAGCTCCTACGAGCAGTACTTC; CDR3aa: CASSQYGISSYEQYF
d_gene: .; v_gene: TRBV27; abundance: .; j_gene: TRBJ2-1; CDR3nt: TGTGCCAGCAGTTTACCAACGGGACAACCATACAATGAGCAGTTCTTC; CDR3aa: CASSLPTGQPYNEQFF
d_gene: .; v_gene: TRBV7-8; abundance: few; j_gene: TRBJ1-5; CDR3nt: TGTGCCAGCAGCCGCGGTAGGGATCAGCCCCAGCATTTT; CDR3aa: CASSRGRDQPQHF
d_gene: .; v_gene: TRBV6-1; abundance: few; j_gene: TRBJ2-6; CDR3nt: TGTGCCAGCAGTCCCCCGGGGGTATACGGGGCCAACGTCCTGACTTTC; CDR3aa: CASSPPGVYGANVLTF
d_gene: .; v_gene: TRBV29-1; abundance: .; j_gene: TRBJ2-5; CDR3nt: TGCAGCGTTGAAGCGGGTAGGGAGGAGACCCAGTACTTC; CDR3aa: CSVEAGREETQYF
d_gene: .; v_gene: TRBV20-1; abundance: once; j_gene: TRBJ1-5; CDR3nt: TGCAGTGAAAGGGGGAAGCAGCCCCAGCATTTT; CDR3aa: CSERGKQPQHF
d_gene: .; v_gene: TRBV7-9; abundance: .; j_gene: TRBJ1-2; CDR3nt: TGTGCCAGCAGCGTCGACAGGTCGGGCTACACCTTC; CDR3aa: CASSVDRSGYTF
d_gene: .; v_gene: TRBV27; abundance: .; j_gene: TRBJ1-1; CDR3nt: TGTGCCAGCAGTTTGGCCGGGGCGATCACTGAAGCTTTCTTT; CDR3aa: CASSLAGAITEAFF
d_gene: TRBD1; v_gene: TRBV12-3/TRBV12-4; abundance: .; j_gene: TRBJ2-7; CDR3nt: TGTGCCAGCAGACAAACAGGGGGTAGCTCCTACGAGCAGTACTTC; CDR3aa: CASRQTGGSSYEQYF
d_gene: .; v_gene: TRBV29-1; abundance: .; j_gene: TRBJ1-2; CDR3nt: TGCAGCGTTGAAAACACTGGCTACACCTTC; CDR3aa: CSVENTGYTF
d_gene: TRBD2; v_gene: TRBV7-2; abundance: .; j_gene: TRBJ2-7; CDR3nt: TGTGCCAGCAGCCCTGGGAGGGGCGTTTTGTACGAGCAGTACTTC; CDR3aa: CASSPGRGVLYEQYF
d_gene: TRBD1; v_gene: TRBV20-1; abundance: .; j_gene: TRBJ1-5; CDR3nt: TGCAGTGCTAGCGCCAGAACGACAGGGCCTAGCAATCAGCCCCAGCATTTT; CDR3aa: CSASARTTGPSNQPQHF
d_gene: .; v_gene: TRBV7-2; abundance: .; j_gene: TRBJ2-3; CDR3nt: TGTGCCAGCAGCCTCGGCGATGGAGATACGCAGTATTTT; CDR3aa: CASSLGDGDTQYF
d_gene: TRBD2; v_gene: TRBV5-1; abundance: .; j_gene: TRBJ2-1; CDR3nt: TGCGCCAGCAGCTTGCGGCGGGGTACTAGGCGGGAGAAAGTCGAGGATGAGCAGTTCTTC; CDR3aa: CASSLRRGTRREKVEDEQFF
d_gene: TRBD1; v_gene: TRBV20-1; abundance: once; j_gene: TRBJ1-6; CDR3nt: TGCAGTGCGAGGGCAGGGACAGATAATTCACCCCTCCATTTT; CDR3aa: CSARAGTDNSPLHF
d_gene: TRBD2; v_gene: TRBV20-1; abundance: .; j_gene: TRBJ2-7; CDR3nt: TGCAGTGCTAAACGGACTAGCGGGGTATACGAGCAGTACTTC; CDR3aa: CSAKRTSGVYEQYF
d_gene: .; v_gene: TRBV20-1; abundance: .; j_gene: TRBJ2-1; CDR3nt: TGCAGTGCTACCGGACACTACAATGAGCAGTTCTTC; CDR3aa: CSATGHYNEQFF
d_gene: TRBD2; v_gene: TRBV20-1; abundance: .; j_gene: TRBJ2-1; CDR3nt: TGCAGTGCTCCAACTAGCGGGGGGGTCGATGAGCAGTTCTTC; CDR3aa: CSAPTSGGVDEQFF
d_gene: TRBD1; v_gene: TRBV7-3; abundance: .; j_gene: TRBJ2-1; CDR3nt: TGTGCCAGCAGTAAGGGACAGGGAAACAATGAGCAGTTCTTC; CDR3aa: CASSKGQGNNEQFF
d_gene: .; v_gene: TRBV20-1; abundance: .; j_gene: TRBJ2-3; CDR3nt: TGCAGTGCCAACCTCGGACGGCGAGATACGCAGTATTTT; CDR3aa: CSANLGRRDTQYF
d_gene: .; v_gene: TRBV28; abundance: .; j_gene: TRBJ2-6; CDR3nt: TGTGCCAGCACCTCGCAGGTCTCTGGGGCCAACGTCCTGACTTTC; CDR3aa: CASTSQVSGANVLTF
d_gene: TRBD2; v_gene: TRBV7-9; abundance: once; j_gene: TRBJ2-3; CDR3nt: TGTGCCAGCAGCTTATCAAGCGGGGGATCCACAGATACGCAGTATTTT; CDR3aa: CASSLSSGGSTDTQYF
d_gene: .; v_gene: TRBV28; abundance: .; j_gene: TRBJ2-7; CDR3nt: TGTGCCAGCAGTTTAACAGGGTTCGAGCAGTACTTC; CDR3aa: CASSLTGFEQYF
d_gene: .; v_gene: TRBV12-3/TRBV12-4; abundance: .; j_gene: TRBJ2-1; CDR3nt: TGTGCCAGCAGTTTCCGGGATGAGCAGTTCTTC; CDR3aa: CASSFRDEQFF
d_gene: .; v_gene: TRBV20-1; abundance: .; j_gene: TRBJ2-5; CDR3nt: TGCAGTGCGCCGTTGGTGGTCTCAGAGACCCAGTACTTC; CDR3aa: CSAPLVVSETQYF
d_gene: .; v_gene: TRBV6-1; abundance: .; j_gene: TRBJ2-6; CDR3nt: TGTGCCAGCGTTGTGCTGCGTACTGGGGCCAACGTCCTGACTTTC; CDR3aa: CASVVLRTGANVLTF
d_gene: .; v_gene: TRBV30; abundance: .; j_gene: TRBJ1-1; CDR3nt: TGTGCCTGGAGTACAACAAGGGACACTGAAGCTTTCTTT; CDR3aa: CAWSTTRDTEAFF
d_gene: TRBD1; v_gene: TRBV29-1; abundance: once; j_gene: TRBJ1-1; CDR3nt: TGCAGCGGCGAAACAGGGGCCACTGAAGCTTTCTTT; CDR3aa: CSGETGATEAFF
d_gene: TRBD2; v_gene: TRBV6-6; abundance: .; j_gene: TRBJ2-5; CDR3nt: TGTGCCAGCAGTTTGACTAGCGGGAGGGCCGAGACCCAGTACTTC; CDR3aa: CASSLTSGRAETQYF
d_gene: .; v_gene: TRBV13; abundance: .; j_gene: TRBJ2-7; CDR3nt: TGTGCCAGCAGCCCCTACCACAATCTCTACGAGCAGTACTTC; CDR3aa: CASSPYHNLYEQYF
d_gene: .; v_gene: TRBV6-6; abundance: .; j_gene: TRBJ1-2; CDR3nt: TGTGCCAGCAGCCCAACCATTACTGGCTACACCTTC; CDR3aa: CASSPTITGYTF
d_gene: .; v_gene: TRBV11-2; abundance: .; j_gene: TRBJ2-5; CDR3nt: TGTGCCAGCAGCGGGGGAGTACAAGAGACCCAGTACTTC; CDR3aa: CASSGGVQETQYF
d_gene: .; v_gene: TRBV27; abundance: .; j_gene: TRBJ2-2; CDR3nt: TGTGCCAGCCGGGACAACCTCATTAACACCGGGGAGCTGTTTTTT; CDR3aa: CASRDNLINTGELFF
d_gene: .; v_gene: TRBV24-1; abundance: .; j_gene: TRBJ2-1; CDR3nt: TGTGCCACCAGTGACCGTGGACACTACAATGAGCAGTTCTTC; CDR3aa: CATSDRGHYNEQFF
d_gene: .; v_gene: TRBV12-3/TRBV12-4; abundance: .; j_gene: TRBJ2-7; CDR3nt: TGTGCCAGCAGTTCCCATTGGACAGCCCGGAGCTCCTACGAGCAGTACTTC; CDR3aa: CASSSHWTARSSYEQYF